What follows describes a single T cell receptor beta chain. What it binds is unknown. Assay used: immunoSEQ multiplex PCR; TCRdb lists only in-frame clones, some missing. The data show roughly 77,000 clones, 90% seen once. The data originate from a study of T cell responses to AZD1222 COVID-19 vaccine. Regarding the study as a whole: Only 5 or 6 people who got AZD1222 tested seropositive at baseline. With dominance at 160-218 and 743-854, vaccine-associated CD4 TCRs spanned spike.

Doses given second, at about 4 or about 12 weeks, were pooled. The CDR3 runs to 15 residues. Germline assignment: CDR1 LNHDA and CDR2 SQIVND (reference sequence). J lost 8 bases, V lost 5 bases, and 9 bases had no gene match. The clonotype was recovered from an adult who received the AZD1222 COVID-19 vaccine. The source was peripheral blood, collected 28 days after the second AZD1222 dose. V and J are TRBV19 and TRBJ1-4, with TRBD1 matching over 9 bases. CDR3 sequence reads: CASSGARGTGEKLFF. The CDR3 DNA reads as TGTGCCAGTAGTGGGGCCCGCGGGACAGGGGAAAAACTGTTTTTT.